This TCR beta chain was sequenced in a study of OX40 agonist ivuxolimab in advanced cancers. Findings and limits, study-wide: In the 0.1-3.0 mg/kg groups, partial responders showed among the lowest expansion.

The method was immunoSEQ multiplex PCR; TCRdb's version includes in-frame clones alone and lacks a portion of them. This table holds under 70,000 clones, about 94% found once. In this sample, this clone turned up once. Its target is not known. V lost 3 bases to trimming and J lost 3 bases, with 12 bases between them. Germline V gene lookup returns CDR1 MNHEY and CDR2 SMNVEV (reference sequence). The CDR3 totals 14 residues. This TCR was sampled from an adult with an advanced solid tumor such as melanoma, head and neck, liver or kidney cancer. V usage is TRBV27 and J usage is TRBJ2-7; D may correspond to TRBD1 or TRBD2 (6 bases each). The specimen was CD4+ or CD8+ T cells sorted from blood, collected in a trial of the OX40 agonist ivuxolimab. The CDR3 nucleotides read TGTGCCAGCAGTTTGGCGGGACAAGTCTACGAGCAGTACTTC. It codes for CASSLAGQVYEQYF.